This T cell receptor beta chain emerged from a study of blood T cell repertoires in COVID-19. Study summary: Sites across the United States, Italy and Spain contributed samples from acute and convalescent COVID-19. The cDNA or gDNA used as material had been derived from T cells, B-cell-depleted T cells, or PBMCs.

The germline V gene encodes CDR1 SGDLS and CDR2 YYNGEE. V lost 6 bases, J lost 5 bases, and 11 bases stayed unmatched. The CDR3 loop spans 17 amino acids. Original processing notes: By means of reference gene primer amplification, nucleated cell counts were estimated. Assay: immunoSEQ multiplex PCR; the TCRdb copy retains only in-frame clones and omits some. V, J and clone size were drawn from that table, and D and trimming were deduced from the DNA. The data hold fewer than 300,000 clones, with 83% observed a single time. The sequencing input was peripheral blood. The chain uses TRBV9 and TRBJ2-2; TRBD2 aligns across 12 bases. This TCR was recovered from an elderly man with acute or convalescent COVID-19. The CDR3 loop is CASNAGLAGLGTGELFF. In nucleotides, the CDR3 is TGTGCCAGCAACGCGGGACTAGCGGGCCTTGGGACCGGGGAGCTGTTTTTT.